This note documents a single T cell receptor (beta chain) sequence. Its cognate antigen has yet to be identified. No clone much larger than this one lies a single base away; base qualities are absent. Synthetic TCR analog templates were spiked into each PCR so that absolute template abundance could be estimated from read counts. Using the immunoSEQ assay, TCRbeta CDR3 regions were amplified from genomic DNA with bias-controlled V and J gene primers. Sequencing of rearranged TCRbeta segments was performed at approximately 20X coverage. On the study's bioinformatics: Clustering was used to correct sequencing errors, and CDR3s were annotated against IMGT to assign V, D and J genes. Only productive TCRbeta rearrangements were used in downstream analyses, excluding out-of-frame or stop-codon sequences. To compute clonality, Shannon entropy was normalized by the log of the number of unique productive sequences and then subtracted from one. Fisher's exact test with Benjamini-Hochberg correction, at a threshold of adjusted p below 0.01, was used to find clones that differed between time points or between blood and tumor. TCRdb provides this immuneACCESS table in a form limited to in-frame rearrangements. Some clones are lacking; in checked studies, under half of them reflect an unresolved V gene, and why the rest are absent is not known. V and J calls and clone size are given by that table; D and trimming were obtained from the DNA. This sample holds about 76,000 clones; about 91% were observed only once. The ten top clones hold around 0.94% of the sample.

As encoded in the germline V gene, CDR1 is MDHEN while CDR2 is SYDVKM. The CDR3 has 14 amino acids, counting the end cysteine and phenylalanine. This entry keeps only the CDR3 DNA: 42 bases, framed from base 1. V drops 5 bases and J drops 1 base, leaving 9 bases in between. The time point label corresponds to: peripheral blood 6 weeks after treatment start. A total of under 35 patients with locally advanced or metastatic urothelial carcinoma, treated at Memorial Sloan Kettering on a trial protocol, made up the cohort. Peripheral blood mononuclear cells were collected pretreatment and during treatment, with between 1 and 8 total time points per patient. The Qiagen DNeasy Blood extraction kit was used to purify genomic DNA from total PBMCs and tumor samples. PBMCs were collected pretreatment and during treatment, and were isolated and stored as previously described. The sample originates from a study of PD-L1 blockade in urothelial cancer (dated by TCRdb to about 2017). Regarding the complete study: Therapy was started in the mid-2010s for all patients, and atezolizumab 1,200 mg was administered intravenously every 3 weeks. About 90% of the roughly 29 patients were identified as males with urothelial cancer of bladder origin, and a prior smoking history was reported by 18 of 29 patients. An ECOG performance status of 0 or 1 was recorded for the patients, and 0 to 3 prior chemotherapy regimens had been received by the patients. Blood samples were analyzed at two time points: 3 weeks after treatment start (second dose) and 6 weeks after treatment start. Blood samples gave median yields of approximately 130,000 T cells and around 88,000 unique TCRs, along with a median clonality of around 0.075. Somatic, immune and clinical correlates of response to PD-L1 blockade with atezolizumab in urothelial cancer were the focus of an exploratory multi-omic analysis. Pretreatment tumor samples, along with matched peripheral blood collected serially before and after atezolizumab treatment, underwent TCR sequencing. Durable clinical benefit was defined as a progression-free survival longer than 6 months, and TCR features were additionally tested against progression-free survival and overall survival. Whole exome sequencing and RNA sequencing of pretreatment tumors were performed alongside TCR sequencing in the same patients. Durable clinical benefit was achieved by nine patients and was not achieved by 20 patients. Twenty-nine patients had pretreatment blood TCR-seq, roughly 24 had at least one posttreatment blood collection, and roughly 24 had tumor TCR-seq.

Overall results and qualifications from the work: Improved progression-free and overall survival was found to be associated with pretreatment peripheral blood TCR clonality below the median. At 3 weeks after the start of treatment, tumor-associated TCR clones in peripheral blood had expanded more in patients with durable benefit (n of about 22, p = 0.022). Because the sample size was small (n ≈ 27) and many exploratory analyses were performed, the results are intended to be hypothesis-generating.

This sequence was found in a woman older than 75 with urothelial cancer. This specimen was PBMCs, taken around atezolizumab (anti-PD-L1) treatment. The rearranged chain carries TRBV28 and TRBJ1-5; the D gene is unclear. The bases read TGTGCCAGCAGTACCCTGCGCAGCAATCAGCCCCAGCATTTT. Its translation reads: CASSTLRSNQPQHF.